These 15 T cell receptor beta chains were all obtained from the same sample, sequenced in a study of T cells in Graves' hyperthyroidism and ophthalmopathy. Amplification of TCR beta CDR3 regions was performed using RNA transcripts as template. Initially, a first-round RT-PCR of the TCR CDR3 employed the HTBI primer set. TCRdb fed the multiplex PCR reads into MiXCR, producing one record per CDR3 protein. The sample lists 370,000 or so distinct CDR3 sequences, just under 25% occurring once. The sequencing input was blood. Every receptor here comes from a man aged 45-65 years with Graves' hyperthyroidism.

This clonotype was counted a few times. The V gene is TRBV6-1, the J gene TRBJ2-7; TRBD2 is a possible D gene (6 bases). This CDR3 has 13 residues. Germline loops: CDR1 MNHNS, CDR2 SASEGT. With 7 bases removed from V and 2 bases from J, the gap between germline ends came to 12 bases. The CDR3 DNA sequence: TGTGCCAGCACGGGGCGGGAAACCTACGAGCAGTACTTC. Amino acid sequence: CASTGRETYEQYF.

This clonotype showed up just a few times. This chain links TRBV11-1 with TRBJ1-5; D may be TRBD1 (5 bases). The CDR3 loop spans 13 amino acids. Germline V lookup: CDR1 SGHAT, CDR2 FQDESV (reference sequence). Trimming cost V 1 base and J 9 bases, with 10 bases left between them. The CDR3: CASSLGGDTPQHF. CDR3 sequence (DNA): TGTGCCAGCAGCTTAGGAGGGGATACGCCCCAGCATTTT.

This clonotype was detected once. The DNA for the CDR3 is TGTGCCAGTAGTAAACGGAACACTGAAGCTTTCTTT. Protein sequence: CASSKRNTEAFF. The chain carries TRBV19 and TRBJ1-1, with D unresolved. The CDR3 has 12 residues. V was clipped by 4 bases and J by 1 base, with 4 bases between them. CDR1 is LNHDA, CDR2 SQIVND, per germline (reference sequence).

This clonotype was seen many times. This sequence joins TRBV11-1 and TRBJ2-1; TRBD2 agrees at 12 bases. Per the germline V gene, CDR1 is SGHAT and CDR2 is FQDESV (reference sequence). There are 18 residues in the CDR3. V shed 6 bases, J shed 7 bases, and the junction held 16 bases outside the gene matches. The CDR3 reads CASRRGRASGRAMNEQFF. CDR3 bases: TGTGCCAGCAGACGAGGACGGGCTAGCGGGAGGGCCATGAATGAGCAGTTCTTC.

This clonotype was counted a few times. The chain couples TRBV12-3 or TRBV12-4 to TRBJ2-7, with D possibly being TRBD1 or TRBD2 (6 bases each). Trimming took 6 bases from V and 6 from J, leaving 15 bases between them. The CDR3 has 13 residues. The CDR3 protein is CASRETGGSEQYF. CDR3 bases: TGTGCCAGCAGAGAGACCGGGGGCAGCGAGCAGTACTTC.

The chain is built from TRBV7-3 and TRBJ2-1; 8 bases fit TRBD2. The V segment lost 6 bases and the J segment 4 bases; nucleotides outside the gene matches: 5. The CDR3 sequence is 14 residues long. Germline-derived CDR1 and CDR2 are SGHTA and FQGTGA. CDR3 bases: TGTGCCAGCAGTTTAGCGGGACATTACAATGAGCAGTTCTTC. It is translated as CASSLAGHYNEQFF.

This clonotype was recorded once. The chain employs TRBV5-1 and TRBJ1-2; possible D gene TRBD1, 5 bases. The germline V gene has CDR1 SGHRS and CDR2 YFSETQ. The V end lost 8 bases, the J end lost 0 bases, and 14 bases lay between the germline ends. The CDR3 consists of 14 residues. The CDR3 here is CASHQDRANYGYTF. CDR3 nucleotide sequence: TGCGCCAGTCACCAAGACAGAGCTAACTATGGCTACACCTTC.

The rearrangement uses TRBV7-2 and TRBJ2-7; TRBD1 matches at 9 bases. The ends lost 5 bases at V and 7 bases at J; junction bases unmatched: 6. Germline assignment: CDR1 SGHTA and CDR2 FQGNSA. The CDR3 is 13 amino acids. The CDR3 loop is CASSQLQGAEQYF. The CDR3, as DNA: TGTGCCAGCAGCCAGTTACAGGGGGCTGAGCAGTACTTC.

This clonotype was picked up a small number of times. The chain has TRBV3-1 and TRBJ1-4; D is ambiguous. CDR3 size: 12 residues. V shed 5 bases and J shed 12 bases, with 13 bases lying between them. CDR1 LGHDT and CDR2 YNNKEL come from the germline V gene (reference sequence). CDR3 protein: CASSSNPGELFF. In DNA, the CDR3 is TGTGCCAGCAGCTCTAATCCCGGTGAACTGTTTTTT.

V is TRBV20-1 and J is TRBJ2-7; D gene uncertain. The germline V and J ends were trimmed by 3 bases and 0 bases, with 21 bases remaining between them. This CDR3 contains 17 residues. The germline CDR1 and CDR2 sequences are DFQATT and SNEGSKA (reference sequence). The DNA of the CDR3 is TGCAGTGCTAGTTTTTTTAGGGCGGCCACCCCCTCCTACGAGCAGTACTTC. The encoded protein is CSASFFRAATPSYEQYF.

This clonotype was seen a few times. V and J are TRBV6-1 and TRBJ2-7; 9 bases fit TRBD1. V lost 10 bases, J lost 5 bases, and 9 bases stayed unmatched. Germline V lookup: CDR1 MNHNS, CDR2 SASEGT. The CDR3 is made up of 13 amino acids. The CDR3 coding sequence is TGTGCCACCCAACTCCGGGACAGGGACGAGCAGTACTTC. This codes for CATQLRDRDEQYF.

This clonotype was detected many times. The genes are TRBV2 and TRBJ2-1; 8 positions agree with TRBD1. Germline CDR1 is SNHLY and CDR2 is FYNNEI. The V gene end was trimmed by 2 bases and the J gene end by 12 bases; junction bases not matched to a gene: 21. The CDR3 covers 18 residues. This CDR3 is CASSEQPPDRVIQTRQFF. CDR3 DNA: TGTGCCAGCAGTGAACAGCCTCCGGACAGGGTGATCCAAACACGGCAGTTCTTC.

The chain couples TRBV24-1 to TRBJ2-3; either TRBD1 or TRBD2 may fit D (5 bases each). Germline V gene lookup returns CDR1 KGHDR and CDR2 SFDVKD. This CDR3 comprises 16 residues. V was trimmed by 4 bases and J by 8 bases, leaving 21 bases between them. In DNA form, the CDR3 reads TGTGCCACCAGTGACCAAACTGATGGGACGTCAGTTACGCAGTATTTT. This translates into CATSDQTDGTSVTQYF.

A word on this clonotype: A much more abundant neighbour one base away suggests this may be a read error. The rearrangement joins TRBV7-2 to TRBJ2-7; D is perhaps TRBD1 (6 bases). There are 12 residues in the CDR3. Germline CDR1 SGHTA, CDR2 FQGNSA. Trimming took off 2 bases at V and 6 bases at J, with 8 bases between the two ends. The DNA for the CDR3 is TGTGCCAGCAGCTTAAGGGGGATCGAGCAGTACTTC. It translates to CASSLRGIEQYF.

Of note for this clonotype: A much larger clone is a single base away; this may be a read error. The chain links TRBV6-1 to TRBJ1-1; D is perhaps TRBD1 (6 bases). CDR1 and CDR2 from the germline V gene are MNHNS and SASEGT. The CDR3 covers 14 residues. This CDR3 is CANSRTAMNTEAFF. The CDR3 DNA is TGTGCCAACAGTAGGACAGCCATGAACACTGAAGCTTTCTTT.